What follows is one T cell receptor (beta chain) and its context. Its cognate antigen is unknown. The CDR3 spans 12 residues. Germline V gene sequence: CDR1 SQVTM, CDR2 ANQGSEA. Trimming took off 6 bases at V and 3 bases at J, with 10 bases between the two ends. This PCR relied on a set of 60 Vbeta primers and 13 Jbeta primers. Repertoires were generated with immunoSEQ multiplex PCR, while TCRdb's copy carries only in-frame clones and drops some. The table has around 80,000 clones, about 79% seen once. The sample originates from a study of cytomegalovirus exposure and HLA in healthy donors. Study-wide results and caveats: Common viral pathogens were later found to be apparently linked to several of the most significant clusters.

This rearrangement joins TRBV29-1 to TRBJ2-3, with D perhaps matching TRBD1 (5 bases). The TCR comes from a man younger than 35 in good health and CMV-seropositive. Sequenced: PBMCs. The CDR3 DNA reads TGCAGCGTCAGGGTTCGGACAGATACGCAGTATTTT. Its protein product is CSVRVRTDTQYF.